The clone carrying this TCR beta chain appeared a few times. Its antigen is undetermined. TCRdb reprocessed the 5' RACE reads via MiXCR and lists one record per CDR3 protein. The table has about 70,000 distinct CDR3 sequences, roughly 4.9% seen once; the top ten hold 3% to 4.5%. From germline, CDR1 is SNHLY and CDR2 FYNNEI. The CDR3 loop spans 13 amino acids. Trimming shortened V by 6 bases and J by 4 bases, and 10 bases separated the two germline ends. This record belongs to a study of early T cells in non-severe SARS-CoV-2 infection. The study, taken as a whole, reports: There was a bias toward anti-spike CD8 responses in VDJdb matching, which missed private and CD4 specificities.

The rearrangement uses TRBV2 and TRBJ2-1; D may be TRBD1 (5 bases). The source is an adult who was a healthcare worker with PCR-confirmed SARS-CoV-2 infection or an uninfected control (not recorded which). The donor label of this sample is uncertain. Material: whole blood, obtained at baseline. CDR3 sequence reads: CASRPTEYNEQFF. CDR3 coding DNA: TGTGCCAGCAGGCCGACAGAATACAATGAGCAGTTCTTC.